Shown below are 11 T cell receptor beta chains from a single sample sequenced in a study of CD8 T cells in Susac syndrome. Random hexamers served to reverse transcribe roughly 0.45 to 1 ug RNA. TCRdb ran MiXCR on the immunoSEQ multiplex PCR reads and lists one entry per CDR3 protein. This table holds some 130,000 distinct CDR3 sequences, 85% to 95% found once. The material sequenced was CD8+ T cells from PBMCs. These receptors all come from a human donor with Susac syndrome.

This chain uses TRBV13 with TRBJ2-5; D unclear. Germline V gene data show CDR1 as PRHDT and CDR2 as FYEKMQ (reference sequence). The CDR3 runs 14 residues. The V gene lost 1 base and the J gene lost 2 bases, with 8 bases spanning the gap. The CDR3 sequence is CASSLATDQETQYF. DNA for the CDR3: TGTGCCAGCAGCTTAGCTACGGATCAAGAGACCCAGTACTTC.

The chain uses TRBV6-2 or TRBV6-3 and TRBJ2-2; D may be TRBD1 (5 bases). Germline CDR1 reads MNHEY; CDR2 reads SVGEGT. The CDR3 has 13 amino acids. Trimming shortened V by 6 bases and J by 7 bases, and 12 bases separated the two germline ends. The CDR3 here is CASRSGYGGELFF. The CDR3 DNA follows: TGTGCCAGCAGATCAGGGTACGGCGGGGAGCTGTTTTTT.

The gene calls are TRBV20-1 and TRBJ2-1, with D maybe TRBD2 (6 bases). The V and J ends lost 5 bases and 8 bases respectively, with 25 bases between them. Germline loops: CDR1 DFQATT, CDR2 SNEGSKA (reference sequence). This CDR3 has 16 amino acids. CDR3 loop: CSASRGGAYAGYEQFF. The DNA for the CDR3 is TGCAGTGCTTCCCGAGGCGGGGCCTACGCCGGCTATGAGCAGTTCTTC.

This chain uses TRBV5-1 with TRBJ2-2; possibly TRBD2 for D (5 bases). Trimming cost V 7 bases and J 6 bases, with 10 bases left between them. CDR1 is SGHRS, CDR2 YFSETQ, per germline. The CDR3 is made up of 12 amino acids. CDR3 nucleotides: TGCGCCAGCGAGGGAAAGGCCGGGGAGCTGTTTTTT. Its translation is CASEGKAGELFF.

This clonotype has only one observation. This chain connects TRBV4-1 to TRBJ2-1, with a possible D match to TRBD1 (5 bases). This CDR3 is 15 amino acids long. V dropped 1 base and J dropped 9 bases, with 16 bases sitting between them. The germline V gene encodes CDR1 MGHRA and CDR2 YSYEKL. CDR3 coding DNA: TGCGCCAGCAGCCAAGGACAAGGGGCATGGAGTGAGCAGTTCTTC. Amino acids: CASSQGQGAWSEQFF.

The J gene is TRBJ2-3, the V gene TRBV12-3 or TRBV12-4; D may match TRBD1 or TRBD2 (5 bases each). The CDR3 runs to 16 residues. Trimming removed 2 bases at V and 1 base at J, with 13 bases between. CDR3 DNA: TGTGCCAGCAGTTTATTTGGGGACGGGGGCACAGATACGCAGTATTTT. As protein: CASSLFGDGGTDTQYF.

The gene calls are TRBV7-9 and TRBJ2-1, with D tentatively TRBD2 (6 bases). The ends were cut back, 5 bases at V and 4 bases at J, with 15 bases in the middle. The CDR3 contains 15 residues. The germline V gene encodes CDR1 SEHNR and CDR2 FQNEAQ (reference sequence). CDR3 DNA: TGTGCCAGCAGCCATAGCGGAGTAGATTACAATGAGCAGTTCTTC. It specifies CASSHSGVDYNEQFF.

V is TRBV9 and J is TRBJ1-5; 8 bases fit TRBD1. CDR3 length: 15 residues. The ends lost 0 bases at V and 3 bases at J; junction bases unmatched: 2. From germline, CDR1 is SGDLS and CDR2 YYNGEE. For the CDR3, the DNA is TGTGCCAGCAGCGTAGGACAGGGGAACAATCAGCCCCAGCATTTT. Its protein product is CASSVGQGNNQPQHF.

As DNA, the CDR3 is TGTGCCAGCAGCACAACTAGCGGGGGTTACAATGAGCAGTTCTTC. This gives the protein CASSTTSGGYNEQFF. This chain joins TRBV9 and TRBJ2-1; 11 bases map to TRBD2. Germline V gene sequence: CDR1 SGDLS, CDR2 YYNGEE. Trimming removed 4 bases from V and 4 bases from J; junction bases left unmatched: 4. The CDR3 has 15 residues.

CDR3 loop: CSAKAGAFYEQYF. In DNA form, the CDR3 reads TGCAGTGCTAAGGCGGGGGCCTTCTACGAGCAGTACTTC. The rearrangement joins TRBV20-1 to TRBJ2-7; tentative D call: TRBD2 (7 bases). The CDR3 spans 13 residues. Between the trimmed V and J ends, which lost 4 bases and 3 bases, there was a span of 13 bases. Germline V lookup: CDR1 DFQATT, CDR2 SNEGSKA (reference sequence).

The chain employs TRBV14 and TRBJ2-7; no reliable D call. V shed 1 base and J shed 6 bases, with 16 bases lying between them. From germline, CDR1 is SGHDN and CDR2 FVKESK. The CDR3 length is 15 residues. The CDR3 DNA reads as TGTGCCAGCAGCCAAGTAACGGCTGGCCTCGTCGAGCAGTACTTC. Protein sequence: CASSQVTAGLVEQYF.